Listed below are T cell receptor beta chains from one sample, sequenced in a study of cytomegalovirus exposure and HLA in healthy donors. Profiling relied on immunoSEQ multiplex PCR, and the TCRdb table lists in-frame clones only, not all of them. The table shows more than 150,000 clones, with 80% to 85% occurring only once. Sample: PBMCs. The receptors stem from a man in his forties or fifties in good health and CMV-seronegative. Each CDR3 is given with its conserved first and last residue. A D gene is named only where the DNA matches it firmly. A row's size may be missing; if present it is once, few, many or a size class.

j_call: TRBJ1-1
d_call: .
v_call: TRBV9
cdr3_length: 14
clone_size: .
cdr3_aa: CASSVGQRNTEAFF
cdr3_nt: TGTGCCAGCAGCGTAGGACAGAGGAACACTGAAGCTTTCTTT

j_call: TRBJ1-1
d_call: TRBD1
v_call: TRBV2
cdr3_length: 15
clone_size: .
cdr3_aa: CASPRRQGLNTEAFF
cdr3_nt: TGTGCCAGCCCCCGCCGACAGGGACTGAACACTGAAGCTTTCTTT

j_call: TRBJ2-7
d_call: .
v_call: TRBV18
cdr3_length: 13
clone_size: .
cdr3_aa: CASSPGLNYEQYF
cdr3_nt: TGTGCCAGCTCACCAGGACTTAACTACGAGCAGTACTTC

j_call: TRBJ2-7
d_call: .
v_call: TRBV28
cdr3_length: 14
clone_size: .
cdr3_aa: CASSFSVRNYEQYF
cdr3_nt: TGTGCCAGCAGTTTTAGCGTGAGGAACTACGAGCAGTACTTC

j_call: TRBJ2-1
d_call: .
v_call: TRBV29-1
cdr3_length: 14
clone_size: .
cdr3_aa: CSVEVRLRGNEQFF
cdr3_nt: TGCAGCGTTGAAGTCAGGCTCAGGGGAAATGAGCAGTTCTTC

j_call: TRBJ2-1
d_call: TRBD2
v_call: TRBV6-6
cdr3_length: 12
clone_size: .
cdr3_aa: CASRTSRGLEFF
cdr3_nt: TGTGCCAGTCGGACTAGCCGGGGGTTGGAGTTCTTC

j_call: TRBJ2-5
d_call: TRBD2
v_call: TRBV4-1
cdr3_length: 17
clone_size: once
cdr3_aa: CASSQMGRGRAGETQYF
cdr3_nt: TGCGCCAGCAGCCAGATGGGCCGCGGGAGGGCCGGGGAGACCCAGTACTTC

j_call: TRBJ2-3
d_call: TRBD2
v_call: TRBV18
cdr3_length: 20
clone_size: .
cdr3_aa: CASSQPFLPSGELVPGTQYF
cdr3_nt: TGTGCCAGCTCACAACCCTTTCTGCCTAGCGGGGAATTGGTCCCAGGTACGCAGTATTTT

j_call: TRBJ2-7
d_call: .
v_call: TRBV7-6
cdr3_length: 14
clone_size: .
cdr3_aa: CASSLDQGRDEQYF
cdr3_nt: TGTGCCAGCAGCTTAGATCAGGGAAGGGACGAGCAGTACTTC

j_call: TRBJ1-4
d_call: TRBD1
v_call: TRBV7-9
cdr3_length: 14
clone_size: .
cdr3_aa: CASSPGTGNEKLFF
cdr3_nt: TGTGCCAGCAGCCCCGGGACAGGGAATGAAAAACTGTTTTTT

j_call: TRBJ1-1
d_call: TRBD1
v_call: TRBV6-1
cdr3_length: 18
clone_size: once
cdr3_aa: CASSEQGDRVAMNTEAFF
cdr3_nt: TGTGCCAGCAGTGAGCAGGGGGACAGGGTAGCCATGAACACTGAAGCTTTCTTT